The sequence of this T cell receptor beta chain was determined in a study of T cells in Graves' hyperthyroidism and ophthalmopathy. Study as a whole: Blood was drawn when the patient was first diagnosed and still untreated.

Hyperthyroidism, newly diagnosed and lasting under 2 months, affected patients aged 18 to 65. Patients having uncontrolled infection, another autoimmune disease, pregnancy or lactation were not included. Template material for amplifying TCR beta CDR3 regions consisted of RNA transcripts. Initially, a first-round RT-PCR of the TCR CDR3 employed the HTBI primer set. TCRdb reanalysed the multiplex PCR reads using MiXCR and keeps one entry per CDR3 protein. Here the sample spans about 360,000 distinct CDR3 sequences, about 13% being singletons. Per the germline V gene, CDR1 is MNHEY and CDR2 is SMNVEV (reference sequence). Trimming pared 6 bases from V and 5 bases from J, leaving 11 bases between. The length of the CDR3 is 13 residues. This clonotype was seen ten or more times.

The V gene is TRBV27, the J gene TRBJ1-5; maybe TRBD1 (5 bases). The receptor comes from a woman younger than 30 with Graves' hyperthyroidism. The sequenced sample consisted of blood. CDR3 nucleotides: TGTGCCAGCAGATTTGGGGGTGATCAGCCCCAGCATTTT. It codes for CASRFGGDQPQHF.